These 16 T cell receptor beta chains originate from one sample sequenced in a study of blood T cells in healthy people across ages (dated by TCRdb to the mid-2010s). The library was obtained by 5' RACE. This sample was sequenced with an Illumina HiSeq 2500. A second PCR of 7 to 11 cycles was performed with a sample-barcoded 5' primer and a J-beta primer mix. TCRdb reworked the public reads: Q25 trimming with fastp, MiXCR clone assembly, productive beta chains retained. Each entry merges the rows of one CDR3 protein and shows their most common DNA and genes. The sample contains roughly 1,500,000 distinct CDR3 sequences, around 35% of them found a single time. The ten largest account for roughly 10% of the sample. Specimen: blood. These receptors were taken from a woman younger than 45 in good health.

The chain links TRBV4-1 to TRBJ1-1; D is unclear. CDR3 length: 14 amino acids. In germline, CDR1 is MGHRA, CDR2 YSYEKL. V gave up 5 bases and J gave up 7 bases, with 17 bases separating them. The CDR3 spells CASSAHPSRGEAFF. CDR3 bases: TGCGCCAGCAGCGCCCACCCTTCCCGGGGTGAAGCTTTCTTT.

Worth noting for this clonotype: A much larger clone differs from this one at a single base, so this may be a read error. This chain joins TRBV12-3 or TRBV12-4 and TRBJ1-2; D gene uncertain. Trimming took 6 bases from V and 5 from J, leaving 16 bases between them. The CDR3 is 14 amino acids. The CDR3 region is CASRSGILGYGYTF. The CDR3 DNA reads TGTGCCAGCAGGTCCGGGATTTTGGGGTATGGCTACACCTTC.

This sequence joins TRBV3-1 and TRBJ2-3, with D perhaps TRBD1 (5 bases). The CDR3 contains 13 residues. The germline V gene encodes CDR1 LGHDT and CDR2 YNNKEL (reference sequence). The V gene lost 1 base and the J gene lost 10 bases, with 12 bases spanning the gap. For the CDR3, the DNA is TGTGCCAGCAGCCAAGGGACAACTAATGCGCAGTATTTT. As protein: CASSQGTTNAQYF.

The V call is TRBV20-1, the J call TRBJ2-1; 8 nucleotides match TRBD2. Germline CDR1 and CDR2: DFQATT and SNEGSKA (reference sequence). Trimming took 0 bases from V and 2 from J; bases not matched to a gene: 6. This CDR3 is 16 amino acids long. This chain's CDR3 is CSARDPGGGTYNEQFF. As DNA, the CDR3 is TGCAGTGCTAGAGATCCGGGCGGGGGGACCTACAATGAGCAGTTCTTC.

The rearrangement links TRBV6-1 to TRBJ2-1; a possible D gene is TRBD2 (5 bases). The V gene lost 2 bases and the J gene lost 7 bases, with 15 bases spanning the gap. Germline V gene lookup returns CDR1 MNHNS and CDR2 SASEGT. This CDR3 is 15 amino acids long. The CDR3 sequence is CASSEPGESRNEQFF. The CDR3 nucleotides are TGTGCCAGCAGTGAACCCGGGGAGTCAAGGAATGAGCAGTTCTTC.

The chain links TRBV10-1 to TRBJ2-7, with 8 nucleotides matching TRBD1. The V gene's germline CDR1 is WNHNN and CDR2 SYGVQD (reference sequence). The CDR3 covers 14 residues. V was pared by 6 bases and J by 12 bases, with 16 bases of the junction left unmatched. The chain's CDR3 is CASRLTGGPAWGYF. CDR3 sequence (DNA): TGCGCCAGCAGACTTACAGGGGGTCCCGCCTGGGGGTACTTC.

The V and J genes are TRBV20-1 and TRBJ2-2; D not resolved. The ends were cut back, 5 bases at V and 5 bases at J, with 6 bases in the middle. Germline CDR1 and CDR2: DFQATT and SNEGSKA (reference sequence). CDR3 size: 11 residues. The CDR3 nucleotides are TGCAGTGCTGCCCCTACCGGGGAGCTGTTTTTT. It yields the protein CSAAPTGELFF.

The J gene is TRBJ1-2, the V gene TRBV4-1; D is possibly TRBD1 (6 bases). The CDR3 runs to 18 residues. Germline V gives CDR1 MGHRA, CDR2 YSYEKL. The ends were cut back, 0 bases at V and 0 bases at J, with 17 bases in the middle. The CDR3 is CASSQDFARDTTNYGYTF. In nucleotides, the CDR3 is TGCGCCAGCAGCCAAGATTTTGCCCGGGACACCACTAACTATGGCTACACCTTC.

V is TRBV7-3 and J is TRBJ2-2; no reliable D call. Trimming pared 6 bases from V and 8 bases from J, leaving 13 bases between. This CDR3 comprises 13 residues. Germline V gene sequence: CDR1 SGHTA, CDR2 FQGTGA. Here the CDR3 reads CASSNTVNGELFF. The CDR3 DNA sequence: TGTGCCAGCAGTAACACTGTTAATGGGGAGCTGTTTTTT. Supplemented by reference TRBV7-3 and TRBJ2-2, the full variable domain reads GAGVSQTPSNKVTEKGKYVELRCDPISGHTALYWYRQSLGQGPEFLIYFQGTGAADDSGLPNDRFFAVRPEGSVSTLKIQRTERGDSAVYLCASSNTVNGELFFGEGSRLTVL.

This clonotype showed up many times. J is TRBJ2-3 and V is TRBV5-1; D remains unclear. The CDR3 runs to 13 residues. V was trimmed by 4 bases and J by 0 bases, leaving 6 bases between them. Germline V CDR1 and CDR2: SGHRS, YFSETQ. CDR3 bases: TGCGCCAGCAGCGACCCTAGCACAGATACGCAGTATTTT. Amino acids: CASSDPSTDTQYF.

For this clonotype: Compared with germline, one end of the junction differs, possibly owing to a read error. This chain links TRBV24-1 with TRBJ2-3; no clear D. CDR3 length: 15 residues. CDR1 KGHDR and CDR2 SFDVKD come from the germline V gene. The CDR3 loop is CAASDSDGYTDTQYF. The DNA of the CDR3 is TGTGCCGCCAGTGATTCAGACGGGTACACAGATACGCAGTATTTT.

This clonotype occurred a few times. The CDR3 region has the DNA TGTGCCATCAGTGACGGACAGGGAAGTCAGCCCCAGCATTTT. Translation gives CAISDGQGSQPQHF. The chain has TRBV10-3 and TRBJ1-5; TRBD1 matches at 8 bases. Trimming cost V 3 bases and J 6 bases; bases outside gene matches: 4. Germline V gene data show CDR1 as ENHRY and CDR2 as SYGVKD. The CDR3 is 14 residues long.

The chain links TRBV7-9 to TRBJ2-7, with TRBD1 as a possible D gene (5 bases). Trimming shortened V by 1 base and J by 4 bases, and 14 bases separated the two germline ends. This CDR3 has 15 residues. Germline V gene data show CDR1 as SEHNR and CDR2 as FQNEAQ (reference sequence). The CDR3, as DNA: TGTGCCAGCAGCTTAGTTAGGGGTCGACTTTACGAGCAGTACTTC. Translating it yields CASSLVRGRLYEQYF.

The chain has TRBV24-1 and TRBJ2-1, with 7 bases aligning to TRBD2. The CDR3 totals 12 residues. Germline values: CDR1 KGHDR, CDR2 SFDVKD. V gave up 9 bases and J gave up 6 bases; unmatched junction bases: 4. The CDR3 coding sequence is TGTGCCACCGGGGCTAGCGGCAATGAGCAGTTCTTC. As protein: CATGASGNEQFF.

The chain links TRBV20-1 to TRBJ1-5, with D possibly being TRBD1 (6 bases). Deletions cut 6 bases from V and 2 bases from J, with 23 bases between. Germline V gene sequence: CDR1 DFQATT, CDR2 SNEGSKA (reference sequence). CDR3 length: 17 residues. The CDR3 spells CSAPETDSWRGNQPQHF. CDR3 sequence (DNA): TGCAGTGCCCCTGAAACGGACAGCTGGCGAGGCAATCAGCCCCAGCATTTT.

This clonotype was detected only a few times. The chain joins TRBV7-6 to TRBJ1-2; 11 nucleotides agree with TRBD1. The junction had 8 bases not matched to a gene; V was cut back by 5 bases and J by 6 bases. This CDR3 spans 15 amino acids. Germline assignment: CDR1 SGHVS and CDR2 FNYEAQ. Written as DNA, the CDR3 is TGTGCCAGCAGCCCAGGGACAGGGGGTACTGATGGCTACACCTTC. It specifies CASSPGTGGTDGYTF.